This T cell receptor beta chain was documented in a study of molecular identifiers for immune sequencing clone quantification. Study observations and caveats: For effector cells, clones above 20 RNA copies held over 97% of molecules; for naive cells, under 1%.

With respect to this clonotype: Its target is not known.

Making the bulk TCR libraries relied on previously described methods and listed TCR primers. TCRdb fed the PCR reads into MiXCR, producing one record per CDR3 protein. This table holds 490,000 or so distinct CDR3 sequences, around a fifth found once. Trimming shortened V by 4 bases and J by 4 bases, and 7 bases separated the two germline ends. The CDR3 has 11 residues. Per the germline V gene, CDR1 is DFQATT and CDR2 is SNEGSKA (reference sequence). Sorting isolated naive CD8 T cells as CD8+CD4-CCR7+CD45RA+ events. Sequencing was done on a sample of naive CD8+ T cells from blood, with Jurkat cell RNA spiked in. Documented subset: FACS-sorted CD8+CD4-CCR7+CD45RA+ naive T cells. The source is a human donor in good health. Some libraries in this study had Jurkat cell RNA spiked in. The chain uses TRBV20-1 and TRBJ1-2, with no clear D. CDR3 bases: TGCAGTGCTACAGGCGTCTATGGCTACACCTTC. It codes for CSATGVYGYTF.